This record concerns one T cell receptor (beta chain) sequence. The data belong to a study of blood T cell repertoires in COVID-19. Study information: PBMCs, B-cell-depleted T cells, or T cells provided the cDNA or gDNA that made up the material.

Enrolled during active infection, Seattle patients were then followed longitudinally. CDR3 length: 15 amino acids. The V end was cut by 3 bases, the J end by 4 bases, with 12 bases between. Germline CDR1 is KGHDR and CDR2 is SFDVKD. In the authors' methods: The assay estimated nucleated cells by amplifying reference gene primers. Only in-frame clones appear in the TCRdb table, and some are missing; sequencing was by immunoSEQ multiplex PCR. The V and J calls and the clone size are those of that table, but D and trimming were determined from the DNA. The sample lists more than 300,000 clones, about 90% occurring once.

The receptor's source is a woman aged 25 to 45 with COVID-19, enrolled during active disease. The chain joins TRBV24-1 to TRBJ1-5; no clear D. Source material: peripheral blood. The DNA of the CDR3 is TGTGCCACCAGTGATAGCCGGGAGGCTAATCAGCCCCAGCATTTT. Translation: CATSDSREANQPQHF.